Listed here is a single T cell receptor (beta chain). TCR cDNA molecules each had a unique molecular identifier. TCRdb re-called the 5' RACE reads through MiXCR, storing one row per CDR3 protein. The table has 48,000 or so distinct CDR3 sequences, approximately 5% seen once. The CDR3 loop spans 11 amino acids. Trimming removed 4 bases at V and 5 bases at J, with 8 bases between. CDR1 is SQVTM and CDR2 is ANQGSEA in the germline V gene. The data belong to a study of spatial heterogeneity in lung cancer. For the study at large: Mean representation of each unique TCR and UMI combination in the raw reads exceeded 8.5 occurrences.

The time point is: sample taken at primary tumor resection. Samples were donated by 72 untreated early-stage non-small cell lung cancer patients. The input material, whole RNA from tumor, nontumor lung or frozen PBMC, was sequenced unsorted. The TCR sequence derives from a male donor with early-stage non-small cell lung cancer. This chain joins TRBV29-1 and TRBJ1-1; possible D gene TRBD1, 5 bases. The sequenced sample was PBMCs, obtained at surgery. Here the CDR3 DNA reads TGCAGCGTTGGAAGGACAACTGAAGCTTTCTTT. Translated: CSVGRTTEAFF.